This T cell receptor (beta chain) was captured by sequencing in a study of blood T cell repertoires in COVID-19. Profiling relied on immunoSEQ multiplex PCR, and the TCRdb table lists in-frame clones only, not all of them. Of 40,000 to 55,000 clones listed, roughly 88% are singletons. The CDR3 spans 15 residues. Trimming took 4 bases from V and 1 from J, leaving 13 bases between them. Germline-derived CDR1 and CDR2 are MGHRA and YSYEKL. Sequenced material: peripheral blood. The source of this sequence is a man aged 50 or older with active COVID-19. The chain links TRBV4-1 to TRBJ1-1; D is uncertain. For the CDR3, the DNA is TGCGCCAGCAGCCCACAAGACACCCGGAACACTGAAGCTTTCTTT. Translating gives CASSPQDTRNTEAFF.